This TCR beta chain emerged from a study of CD8+CD57+ T cells in acquired aplastic anemia. Whole-study findings and limits: Simpson's diversity of CD8+ cells was not significantly different in patients compared with controls. Patients and controls were found to share fewer than 35 CD8+ CDR3 sequences.

This CDR3 has 13 amino acids. Germline V gives CDR1 SGHDT, CDR2 YYEEEE. V lost 2 bases and J 5 bases, leaving 11 bases between the germline ends. In regard to this clonotype: Antigen specificity is unknown.

For CDR3 and TCR beta VDJ profiling, genomic DNA was the template used. TCRdb recomputed calls from the reads with MiXCR, one row per CDR3 protein. Of about 200,000 distinct CDR3 sequences listed, about 60% are singletons. Patients sequenced had flow cytometry evidence of CD8+CD57+ cell expansion. Sampling of blood occurred while the patients had still received no therapy. This chain uses TRBV5-6 with TRBJ2-7; maybe TRBD2 (6 bases). The sample taken for sequencing was sorted CD4+, CD8+, or CD8+CD57+ T cells (not recorded which) from PBMCs. The clonotype originates from a human donor with aplastic anemia. The CDR3 DNA sequence: TGTGCCAGCAGCTTCGAACTAGCTGACGAGCAGTACTTC. It translates to CASSFELADEQYF.